These 32 T cell receptor beta chains share one sample of origin, sequenced in a study of blood T cell repertoires in COVID-19. Some clones are missing from TCRdb's copy, which holds only in-frame ones; the method was immunoSEQ multiplex PCR. The sample consists of fewer than 300,000 clones, around 88% of them appearing once. The sample taken for sequencing was peripheral blood. The origin of the receptors is a man younger than 40 with acute or convalescent COVID-19.

This chain connects TRBV9 to TRBJ1-3; the match to TRBD1 covers 10 bases. Germline V lookup: CDR1 SGDLS, CDR2 YYNGEE. This CDR3 comprises 17 residues. V lost 2 bases, J lost 1 base, and 6 bases stayed unmatched. The chain's CDR3 is CASSVNRDRGSGNTIYF. CDR3 nucleotide sequence: TGTGCCAGCAGCGTGAACCGGGACAGGGGTTCTGGAAACACCATATATTTT.

The chain links TRBV14 to TRBJ2-1; 7 nucleotides match TRBD1. CDR1 SGHDN and CDR2 FVKESK come from the germline V gene. CDR3 length: 16 residues. V shed 4 bases and J 8 bases; nucleotides not matched to a gene: 14. The CDR3: CASSPRMGQLVDEQFF. Here the CDR3 DNA reads TGTGCCAGCAGCCCCAGGATGGGACAGTTGGTGGATGAGCAGTTCTTC.

The chain employs TRBV6-6 and TRBJ1-2, with D maybe TRBD1 (5 bases). Germline CDR1 MNHNY, CDR2 SVGAGI (reference sequence). V was pared by 8 bases and J by 8 bases, with 21 bases between. The CDR3 length is 14 residues. CDR3 amino acids: CASAGQAGLLGYTF. The CDR3 nucleotides are TGTGCCAGCGCAGGGCAGGCGGGGCTGTTGGGCTACACCTTC.

The chain employs TRBV28 and TRBJ1-1, with D hard to call. Germline loops: CDR1 MDHEN, CDR2 SYDVKM. CDR3 size: 15 residues. The V end lost 6 bases, the J end lost 2 bases, and 16 bases lay between the germline ends. The CDR3 bases are TGTGCCAGCAGCCCCAGCCACGGACTAAACACTGAAGCTTTCTTT. Encoded protein: CASSPSHGLNTEAFF. The full variable domain, rest sourced from reference TRBV28 and TRBJ1-1, is DVKVTQSSRYLVKRTGEKVFLECVQDMDHENMFWYRQDPGLGLRLIYFSYDVKMKEKGDIPEGYSVSREKKERFSLILESASTNQTSMYLCASSPSHGLNTEAFFGQGTRLTVV.

The chain has TRBV11-2 and TRBJ2-1; D remains ambiguous. This CDR3 spans 12 amino acids. V gave up 4 bases and J gave up 5 bases, with 6 bases separating them. Looked up from germline, CDR1 is SGHAT and CDR2 is FQNNGV. CDR3 nucleotide sequence: TGTGCCAGCAGCTCCGGAGACAATGAGCAGTTCTTC. Amino acid sequence: CASSSGDNEQFF.

The count of this clone is one. The chain carries TRBV4-1 and TRBJ2-1, with 14 bases identical to TRBD2. Germline CDR1 MGHRA, CDR2 YSYEKL. This CDR3 has 16 amino acids. V shed 4 bases and J 7 bases; nucleotides not matched to a gene: 6. The CDR3 nucleotides are TGCGCCAGCAGCCGCGGGGGACTAGCGGGAGCAAATGAGCAGTTCTTC. Amino acid sequence: CASSRGGLAGANEQFF.

The chain employs TRBV6-5 and TRBJ2-1; 7 positions match TRBD1. The length of the CDR3 is 13 residues. Germline assignment: CDR1 MNHEY and CDR2 SVGAGI. V was pared by 6 bases and J by 9 bases, with 8 bases of the junction left unmatched. The DNA of the CDR3 is TGTGCCAGCAGGAAACAGGGGATACCTGAGCAGTTCTTC. This codes for CASRKQGIPEQFF.

This clone appeared once. The chain combines TRBV5-1 with TRBJ1-1; a weak D match, TRBD1 (6 bases). Trimming removed 4 bases at V and 1 base at J, with 17 bases between. The length of the CDR3 is 16 residues. Germline V gene lookup returns CDR1 SGHRS and CDR2 YFSETQ. CDR3 in amino acids: CASSRLAGQQNTEAFF. DNA for the CDR3: TGCGCCAGCAGCCGGTTGGCCGGACAGCAGAACACTGAAGCTTTCTTT. Combining the CDR3 with reference TRBV5-1 and TRBJ1-1 gives the whole variable domain KAGVTQTPRYLIKTRGQQVTLSCSPISGHRSVSWYQQTPGQGLQFLFEYFSETQRNKGNFPGRFSGRQFSNSRSEMNVSTLELGDSALYLCASSRLAGQQNTEAFFGQGTRLTVV.

This chain uses TRBV27 with TRBJ2-7; D is perhaps TRBD1 (6 bases). V was trimmed by 2 bases and J by 6 bases, leaving 14 bases between them. Germline V gene data show CDR1 as MNHEY and CDR2 as SMNVEV (reference sequence). The CDR3 loop spans 14 amino acids. In DNA form, the CDR3 reads TGTGCCAGCAGTTTAGGGGACACCGCTACCGAGCAGTACTTC. Protein product: CASSLGDTATEQYF.

V usage is TRBV3-1 (or the pseudogene TRBV3-2) and J usage is TRBJ1-1; TRBD1 matches at 9 bases. Germline V gene data show CDR1 as LGHDT and CDR2 as YNNKEL (reference sequence). The ends lost 4 bases at V and 7 bases at J; junction bases unmatched: 10. The CDR3 loop spans 15 amino acids. The CDR3 is CASSPRDRAPVEAFF. In DNA, the CDR3 is TGTGCCAGCAGCCCCCGGGACAGGGCGCCCGTTGAAGCTTTCTTT.

The rearrangement links TRBV12-3 or TRBV12-4 to TRBJ1-2; TRBD1 might be the D (6 bases). Trimming removed 6 bases at V and 5 bases at J, with 7 bases between. This CDR3 comprises 11 residues. CDR3 sequence reads: CASSTGYGYTF. DNA for the CDR3: TGTGCCAGCAGCACAGGGTATGGCTACACCTTC.

The chain is built from TRBV5-1 and TRBJ2-7, with D perhaps matching TRBD2 (5 bases). V lost 5 bases, J lost 3 bases, and 6 bases lay in between. In germline, CDR1 is SGHRS, CDR2 YFSETQ. The CDR3 is 11 amino acids. CDR3: CASRDFYEQYF. The CDR3 DNA follows: TGCGCCAGCAGGGACTTCTACGAGCAGTACTTC.

CDR3 DNA: TGTGCCAGCAGGCCCGACAGGGGGACGGCCGAGCAGTACTTC. This codes for CASRPDRGTAEQYF. This rearrangement joins TRBV6-5 to TRBJ2-7, with TRBD1 identical over 9 bases. CDR1 is MNHEY and CDR2 is SVGAGI in the germline V gene. This CDR3 region has 14 residues. Unmatched junction bases numbered 9, after V lost 6 bases and J lost 6 bases.

This chain uses TRBV3-1 (or the pseudogene TRBV3-2) with TRBJ1-3; D is uncertain. This CDR3 contains 13 residues. Germline V gene sequence: CDR1 LGHDT, CDR2 YNNKEL (reference sequence). Trimming took off 4 bases at V and 4 bases at J, with 8 bases between the two ends. CDR3 bases: TGTGCCAGCAGCCCCCGTGGCGGAAACACCATATATTTT. Amino acid sequence: CASSPRGGNTIYF.

This clone appeared a few times. The chain combines TRBV5-1 with TRBJ1-4; a weak D match, TRBD1 (5 bases). The CDR3 contains 16 residues. From germline, CDR1 is SGHRS and CDR2 YFSETQ. The V end lost 4 bases, the J end lost 5 bases, and 18 bases lay between the germline ends. The CDR3 region is CASSRLGGTENEKLFF. The CDR3 nucleotides read TGCGCCAGCAGCCGGCTTGGGGGGACGGAGAATGAAAAACTGTTTTTT.

V usage is TRBV7-9 and J usage is TRBJ1-3, with 10 bases matching TRBD1. Per germline, CDR1 SEHNR and CDR2 FQNEAQ (reference sequence). V trimming: 4 bases; J trimming: 3 bases; junction bases outside the gene matches: 3. The CDR3 spans 15 residues. This chain's CDR3 is CASSWDRGSGNTIYF. The CDR3 DNA sequence: TGTGCCAGCAGCTGGGACAGGGGCAGTGGAAACACCATATATTTT.

The genes are TRBV24-1 and TRBJ2-2, with 10 bases fitting TRBD2. V lost 1 base to trimming and J lost 5 bases; unmatched junction nucleotides: 6. CDR3 length equals 17 residues. In germline, CDR1 is KGHDR, CDR2 SFDVKD. This CDR3 reads CATSDFPRLAGTGELFF. CDR3 bases: TGTGCCACCAGTGATTTCCCGCGACTAGCGGGTACCGGGGAGCTGTTTTTT.

As regards this clone: This may stem from a read error, because a much larger clone lies one nucleotide away. The chain is built from TRBV3-1 (or the pseudogene TRBV3-2) and TRBJ2-3, with 10 bases aligning to TRBD2. The CDR3 is 15 amino acids. V shed 6 bases, J shed 3 bases, and the junction held 6 bases outside the gene matches. CDR1 and CDR2 from the germline V gene are LGHDT and YNNKEL (reference sequence). The CDR3: CASRKGLARTDTQYF. CDR3 nucleotides: TGTGCCAGCAGGAAGGGACTAGCGAGGACAGATACGCAGTATTTT.

This rearrangement joins TRBV7-8 to TRBJ1-1; D is uncertain. CDR1 is SGHVS, CDR2 FQNEAQ, per germline. This CDR3 comprises 14 residues. The germline V and J ends were trimmed by 1 base and 4 bases, with 10 bases remaining between them. In DNA, the CDR3 is TGTGCCAGCAGCTTAGGCACAGTTCGCACTGAAGCTTTCTTT. It yields the protein CASSLGTVRTEAFF.

This clone was recorded a few times. V usage is TRBV28 and J usage is TRBJ2-7; 9 bases fit TRBD2. J gave up 5 bases and V 5 bases, and 7 bases lay outside the gene matches. Germline CDR1 and CDR2: MDHEN and SYDVKM. The length of the CDR3 is 14 residues. CDR3 amino acids: CASSNSGSPDEQYF. The CDR3 DNA sequence: TGTGCCAGCAGTAATAGCGGGAGTCCCGACGAGCAGTACTTC.

The chain recombines TRBV5-1 with TRBJ2-1, with TRBD2 matching over 7 bases. CDR3 length: 18 amino acids. V shed 5 bases, J shed 0 bases, and the junction held 14 bases outside the gene matches. Germline assignment: CDR1 SGHRS and CDR2 YFSETQ. The CDR3 DNA follows: TGCGCCAGCAGTCGGGGAGGGCCGCGGGCCAGCTCCTACAATGAGCAGTTCTTC. Translation gives CASSRGGPRASSYNEQFF.

The rearrangement uses TRBV28 and TRBJ1-2; D is perhaps TRBD1 (5 bases). Between the trimmed V and J ends, which lost 6 bases and 0 bases, there was a span of 11 bases. CDR3 length: 14 residues. Germline V CDR1 and CDR2: MDHEN, SYDVKM. As DNA, the CDR3 is TGTGCCAGCAGATCCAGACAGTCTAACTATGGCTACACCTTC. Residues: CASRSRQSNYGYTF.

This chain links TRBV15 with TRBJ2-7; 9 bases align to TRBD1. Unmatched junction bases numbered 10, after V lost 1 base and J lost 6 bases. CDR3 length: 16 residues. Germline V CDR1 and CDR2: LNHNV, YYDKDF (reference sequence). The CDR3 coding sequence is TGTGCCACCAGCAGAGTTCCGGGACAGGGCTTGGTCGAGCAGTACTTC. Its translation is CATSRVPGQGLVEQYF.

The rearrangement joins TRBV30 to TRBJ1-1; tentative D call: TRBD1 (5 bases). The V and J ends lost 0 bases and 11 bases respectively, with 10 bases between them. The CDR3 totals 11 residues. From germline, CDR1 is GTSNPN and CDR2 SVGIG (reference sequence). CDR3 residues: CAWSVTVGAFF. The CDR3 DNA reads as TGTGCCTGGAGTGTGACAGTCGGGGCTTTCTTT.

The rearrangement links TRBV27 to TRBJ1-2, with D maybe TRBD1 (6 bases). The V gene lost 8 bases and the J gene lost 4 bases, with 17 bases spanning the gap. Per the germline V gene, CDR1 is MNHEY and CDR2 is SMNVEV (reference sequence). The CDR3 covers 14 residues. CDR3 bases: TGTGCCAGCCGAAAAGACAGGTCCTTCTATGGCTACACCTTC. Translating it yields CASRKDRSFYGYTF.

The sample holds one count of this clone. The rearrangement links TRBV28 to TRBJ2-2; D is unclear. V was cut by 3 bases and J by 8 bases, with 4 bases left in between. The CDR3 is 11 residues long. Looked up from germline, CDR1 is MDHEN and CDR2 is SYDVKM. The CDR3 DNA is TGTGCCAGCAGTTTTATTGGGGAGCTGTTTTTT. It specifies CASSFIGELFF.

The V call is TRBV5-1, the J call TRBJ2-3; maybe TRBD2 (6 bases). The ends were cut back, 4 bases at V and 4 bases at J, with 22 bases in the middle. This CDR3 spans 17 amino acids. In germline, CDR1 is SGHRS, CDR2 YFSETQ. CDR3 protein: CASSRQLATFRADTQYF. CDR3 DNA: TGCGCCAGCAGCCGTCAACTAGCCACCTTCCGCGCAGATACGCAGTATTTT.

The chain has TRBV15 and TRBJ1-6; 9 nucleotides line up with TRBD1. V dropped 5 bases and J dropped 5; count of bases not matched to a gene: 7. This CDR3 has 16 amino acids. In germline, CDR1 is LNHNV, CDR2 YYDKDF (reference sequence). The CDR3 protein is CATSSPGQGNNSPLHF. The CDR3 DNA reads as TGTGCCACCAGCTCTCCGGGACAGGGCAATAATTCACCCCTCCACTTT.

The chain couples TRBV7-8 to TRBJ1-4; D ambiguous. This CDR3 has 12 residues. The germline V gene encodes CDR1 SGHVS and CDR2 FQNEAQ. Trimming took 1 base from V and 8 from J, leaving 5 bases between them. CDR3 DNA sequence: TGTGCCAGCAGCTTAGTTTCAGAAAAACTGTTTTTT. The encoded protein is CASSLVSEKLFF.

This chain joins TRBV7-9 and TRBJ2-3, with 12 positions matching TRBD2. Looked up from germline, CDR1 is SEHNR and CDR2 is FQNEAQ (reference sequence). This CDR3 region has 17 residues. J was trimmed by 8 bases and V by 5 bases; bases with no gene match: 14. The CDR3 DNA is TGTGCCAGCAGCAACTTTCGGACTAGCGGGGCCCAAGGTACGCAGTATTTT. Encoded protein: CASSNFRTSGAQGTQYF.

The chain is built from TRBV3-1 (or the pseudogene TRBV3-2) and TRBJ1-3; no reliable D call. V lost 6 bases to trimming and J lost 4 bases, with 13 bases between them. The CDR3 extends over 14 amino acids. Germline V gene sequence: CDR1 LGHDT, CDR2 YNNKEL (reference sequence). The CDR3 loop is CASSLRGSGNTIYF. The CDR3 DNA reads TGTGCCAGCAGTCTGCGAGGGTCGGGAAACACCATATATTTT.

This chain links TRBV28 with TRBJ2-1, with 10 bases identical to TRBD1. This CDR3 is built from 15 residues. Per the germline V gene, CDR1 is MDHEN and CDR2 is SYDVKM. V trimming: 5 bases; J trimming: 5 bases; junction bases outside the gene matches: 6. The CDR3 sequence is CASSQGGTGDNEQFF. The CDR3 bases are TGTGCCAGCAGTCAAGGGGGGACAGGGGACAATGAGCAGTTCTTC.